The T cell receptor beta chain described here comes from a study of T cell responses to AZD1222 COVID-19 vaccine (dated by TCRdb to about 2021). Study-wide context: AZD1222 recipients with second doses at about 4 weeks or about 12 weeks were pooled, because spike-specific TCR depth and breadth did not differ between schedules. A total of approximately 240 trial participants underwent TCR sequencing, of whom 207 received two doses of AZD1222 and some 25 received two doses of the MenACWY control vaccine. Trial participants were enrolled by age into 18-55, 56-69 and 70-plus year subgroups, with roughly 150, 30 and 60 TCR-sequenced participants respectively. The full study reports these points: After two AZD1222 doses, spike-specific TCR breadth and depth were significantly higher than at day 0 and than in MenACWY recipients. Reportedly, close to half of the unique spike-specific TCRs recognized epitopes lying outside the regions that are mutated in the B.1.351 and B.1.1.7 variants. The 56-69-year group was small, and its depth increase did not reach significance, likely because of low power. Vaccine-associated CD4 TCRs spanned the whole spike protein, with dominant responses in regions 160-218 and 743-854. Because no day 14 peak-response samples were available, the repertoires could be characterized only after the peak T cell response. Participants were mostly white British, with more females than males. The authors suggested clonal diversity may have been underestimated. Conclusions about previously exposed vaccinees were limited because only a handful of AZD1222 recipients were SARS-CoV-2 seropositive at baseline.

The sample's time point label is to be understood as: baseline before first vaccination. Samples from vaccinated people were obtained from the UK trials COV001 and COV002, which included a single-blind randomized controlled phase 2/3 trial of AZD1222 (ChAdOx1 nCoV-19) in healthy adults. Trial participant PBMC samples were collected at day 0 and day 28 after the second dose for TCRbeta chain sequencing. The CDR3 regions of human TCRbeta chains were analyzed by immunosequencing. The authors' pipeline ran thus. Repertoire TCRs were matched against a reference library of SARS-CoV-2-specific TCRs generated with the MIRA antigen-specificity platform. Breadth was defined as the fraction of unique TCRs that were SARS-CoV-2-associated, and depth was defined as the fraction of total T cells that were SARS-CoV-2-associated. Using the MIRA data, each spike-specific TCR was mapped to the spike region that the TCR reacts to and placed in a CD4 or CD8 class. Log10-transformed breadth and depth values were compared by one-way ANOVA with Sidak's multiple comparisons tests. TCRdb's version of the immuneACCESS table is confined to in-frame rearrangements and falls short of the full clone set. An unresolved V gene accounts for under half of the shortfall where checked; the remainder is of unknown origin. V, J and clone size were drawn from that table, and D and trimming were deduced from the DNA. This sample comprises roughly 100,000 clones, roughly 80% of them detected only once. The ten largest clonotypes hold over 15% of the sample.

Taken from the germline V gene (reference sequence), the CDR1 and CDR2 loops are LNHDA and SQIVND. The CDR3 starts with the cysteine, ends with the phenylalanine, and has 23 residues. Only CDR3 DNA is held: 69 bases, read in frame from base 1. Trimming costs V 4 bases and J 3 bases, and their ends lie 37 bases apart. Concerning this clone itself: Its antigen specificity is not known. Base qualities are not at hand, and no much larger clone is one base apart.

The V and J genes are TRBV19 and TRBJ2-1; the best D guess is TRBD2, with 8 bases matching. The sequences come from peripheral blood, collected on day 0 of AZD1222 vaccination. The receptor was isolated from an adult in good health. The nucleotide sequence reads TGTGCCAGTAGTACACGACAGGGAAGGGCGGGAGGTCCCTTCTCCGATATCTACAATGAGCAGTTCTTC. Its translation reads: CASSTRQGRAGGPFSDIYNEQFF.